The 10 T cell receptor beta chains in this list originate from one sample, sequenced in a study of blood T cell repertoires in COVID-19. Repertoires were generated with immunoSEQ multiplex PCR, while TCRdb's copy carries only in-frame clones and drops some. The table has 120,000 to 150,000 clones, 70% to 90% seen once. The sequenced material came from peripheral blood. The receptors were gathered from a woman between 50 and 59 years old with acute or convalescent COVID-19.

J is TRBJ1-1 and V is TRBV19; 9 bases map to TRBD1. Trimming removed 4 bases from V and 7 bases from J; junction bases left unmatched: 7. The CDR3 covers 14 residues. Germline V CDR1 and CDR2: LNHDA, SQIVND (reference sequence). The CDR3 reads CASSRGDRAYEAFF. CDR3 nucleotide sequence: TGTGCCAGTAGTAGGGGGGACAGGGCATATGAAGCTTTCTTT.

The V gene is TRBV19, the J gene TRBJ2-3; 10 bases map to TRBD2. Germline V gives CDR1 LNHDA, CDR2 SQIVND (reference sequence). The length of the CDR3 is 15 residues. J lost 1 base, V lost 3 bases, and 1 base had no gene match. CDR3 bases: TGTGCCAGTAGTATGAGCGGGGGGGGCACAGATACGCAGTATTTT. Amino acid sequence: CASSMSGGGTDTQYF.

V usage is TRBV19 and J usage is TRBJ1-5; 9 nucleotides line up with TRBD1. With 8 bases clipped from V and 3 bases from J, the junction kept 8 bases outside the gene matches. CDR1 LNHDA and CDR2 SQIVND come from the germline V gene (reference sequence). The CDR3 is made up of 15 amino acids. CDR3 coding DNA: TGTGCCAGTGAGAGTGGGACAGGGTACAATCAGCCCCAGCATTTT. It is translated as CASESGTGYNQPQHF.

The chain recombines TRBV4-1 with TRBJ1-6; 7 nucleotides agree with TRBD1. Germline CDR1 and CDR2: MGHRA and YSYEKL. This CDR3 has 16 amino acids. The V segment lost 5 bases and the J segment 4 bases; nucleotides outside the gene matches: 8. The DNA for the CDR3 is TGCGCCAGCAGCGAAACGGGACAGCCTTATAATTCACCCCTCCACTTT. It specifies CASSETGQPYNSPLHF.

The chain employs TRBV4-3 and TRBJ1-1; TRBD1 aligns across 8 bases. This CDR3 region has 16 residues. Germline V gives CDR1 LGHNA, CDR2 YSLEER. Trimming at V came to 2 bases and at J to 4 bases, leaving 9 bases not matched to a gene. The CDR3 sequence: CASSQQIDRGGTEAFF. The CDR3 DNA is TGCGCCAGCAGCCAACAAATAGACAGGGGAGGCACTGAAGCTTTCTTT.

V gene TRBV5-1 combines with J gene TRBJ1-1; 12 bases match TRBD1. Germline V gene lookup returns CDR1 SGHRS and CDR2 YFSETQ. The CDR3 is made up of 14 amino acids. V gave up 5 bases and J gave up 10 bases; unmatched junction bases: 9. CDR3 bases: TGCGCCAGCAGTCCTGGGACAGGGGGCAGGGTAGCTTTCTTT. Translated: CASSPGTGGRVAFF.

The V gene is TRBV6-2 or TRBV6-3, the J gene TRBJ1-2; a weak D match, TRBD1 (6 bases). The CDR3 is 16 residues long. V lost 6 bases and J lost 4, with 21 bases in between. Germline V gene lookup returns CDR1 MNHEY and CDR2 SVGEGT. CDR3 sequence: CASSNRSSGTLYGYTF. The CDR3 nucleotides read TGTGCCAGCAGCAACCGATCCTCCGGGACACTCTATGGCTACACCTTC.

This clone was seen once. The V call is TRBV15, the J call TRBJ1-5; D remains unclear. Germline V gene lookup returns CDR1 LNHNV and CDR2 YYDKDF (reference sequence). The CDR3 length is 16 residues. V was pared by 0 bases and J by 2 bases, with 11 bases between. CDR3 residues: CATSRDERYGNQPQHF. For the CDR3, the DNA is TGTGCCACCAGCAGAGATGAGCGGTACGGCAATCAGCCCCAGCATTTT.

The CDR3 protein is CASSRNRENEQYF. The CDR3 DNA is TGTGCCAGCAGCCGAAACAGGGAAAACGAGCAGTACTTC. This chain links TRBV4-2 with TRBJ2-7, with a possible D match to TRBD1 (6 bases). Trimming removed 4 bases from V and 5 bases from J, with 12 bases in between. This CDR3 region has 13 residues. The germline V gene has CDR1 LGHNA and CDR2 YNFKEQ.

This clone was recorded only once. V usage is TRBV4-1 and J usage is TRBJ2-7; no reliable D call. Germline V gives CDR1 MGHRA, CDR2 YSYEKL. The CDR3 totals 15 residues. V was clipped by 0 bases and J by 0 bases, with 9 bases between them. CDR3 DNA: TGCGCCAGCAGCCAAGATTTGGGCAGCTCCTACGAGCAGTACTTC. It codes for CASSQDLGSSYEQYF.